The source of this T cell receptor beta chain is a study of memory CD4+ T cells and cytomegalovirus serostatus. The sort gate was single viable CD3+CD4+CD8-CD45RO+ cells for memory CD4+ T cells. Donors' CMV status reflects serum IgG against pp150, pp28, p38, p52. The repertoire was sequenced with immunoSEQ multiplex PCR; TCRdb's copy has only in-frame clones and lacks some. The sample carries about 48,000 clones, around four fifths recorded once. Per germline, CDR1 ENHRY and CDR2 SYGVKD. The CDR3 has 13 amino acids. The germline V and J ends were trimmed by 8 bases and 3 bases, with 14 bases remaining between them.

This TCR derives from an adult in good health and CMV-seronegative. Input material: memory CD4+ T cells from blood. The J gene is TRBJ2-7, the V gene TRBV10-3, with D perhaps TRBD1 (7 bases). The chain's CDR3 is CAIRGTANYEQYF. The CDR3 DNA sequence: TGTGCCATCCGCGGGACAGCCAACTACGAGCAGTACTTC.